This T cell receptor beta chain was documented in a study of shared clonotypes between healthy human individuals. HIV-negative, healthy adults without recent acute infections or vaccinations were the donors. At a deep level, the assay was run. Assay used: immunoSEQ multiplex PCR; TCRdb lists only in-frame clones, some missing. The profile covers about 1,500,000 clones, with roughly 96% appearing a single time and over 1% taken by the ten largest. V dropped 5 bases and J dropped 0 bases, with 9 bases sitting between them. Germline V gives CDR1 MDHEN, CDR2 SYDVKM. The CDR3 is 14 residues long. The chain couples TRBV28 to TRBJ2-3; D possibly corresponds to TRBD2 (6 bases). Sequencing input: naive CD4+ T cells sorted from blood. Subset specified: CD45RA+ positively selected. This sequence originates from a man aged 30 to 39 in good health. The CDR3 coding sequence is TGTGCCAGCAGTAACAGCGGGAGCACAGATACGCAGTATTTT. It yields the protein CASSNSGSTDTQYF.